This T cell receptor (beta chain) was profiled in a study of T cell repertoires in cytomegalovirus infection. Germline CDR1 is SGHDN and CDR2 is FVKESK. Trimming removed 3 bases from V and 1 base from J; junction bases left unmatched: 4. The CDR3 sequence is 16 residues long. TCRdb ran MiXCR on the reads and lists one entry per CDR3 protein. The repertoire consists of hundreds of thousands of distinct CDR3 sequences, with 20% to 25% occurring once and the leading ten covering roughly 8%. This clonotype was counted many times. The sequence was collected from a human donor in good health (CMV status not recorded). Some clones in this sample may be carry-over from other donors' samples. The chain has TRBV14 and TRBJ2-1; 9 nucleotides agree with TRBD1. Material: CD8+ T cells from PBMCs. The CDR3 sequence: CASSQPGTGSYNEQFF. The CDR3 DNA sequence: TGTGCCAGCAGCCAGCCCGGGACAGGGTCCTACAATGAGCAGTTCTTC.